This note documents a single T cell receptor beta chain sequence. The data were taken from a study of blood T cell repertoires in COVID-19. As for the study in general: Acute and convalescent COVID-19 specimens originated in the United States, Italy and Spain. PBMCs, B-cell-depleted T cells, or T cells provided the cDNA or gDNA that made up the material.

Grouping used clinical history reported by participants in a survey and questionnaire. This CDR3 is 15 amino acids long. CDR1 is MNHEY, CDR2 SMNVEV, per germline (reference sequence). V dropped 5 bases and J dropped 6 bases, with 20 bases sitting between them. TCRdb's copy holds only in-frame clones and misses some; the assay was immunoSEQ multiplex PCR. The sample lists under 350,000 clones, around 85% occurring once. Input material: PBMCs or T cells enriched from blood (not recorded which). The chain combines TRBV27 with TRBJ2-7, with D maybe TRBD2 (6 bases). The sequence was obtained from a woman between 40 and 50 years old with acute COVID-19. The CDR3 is CASSEIGGNSSEQYF. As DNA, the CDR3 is TGTGCCAGCAGTGAAATCGGCGGGAACTCATCCGAGCAGTACTTC.